Listed below are T cell receptor beta chains from one sample, sequenced in a study of blood T cells in healthy people across ages. MiXCR, run by TCRdb on the 5' RACE reads, gives a single entry per CDR3 protein. The table has approximately 900,000 distinct CDR3 sequences, around 48% seen once. Sequencing was performed on blood. The receptors originated from a man aged 25 to 40 in good health. CDR3s include the opening cysteine and the closing phenylalanine or tryptophan. Each record gives: clone size, V gene, J gene, D gene, CDR3 protein, CDR3 DNA. D genes are given only for firm matches. Only some rows state a clone size, as once, few, many or a class for expanded clones.

abundance: few
v_gene: TRBV4-2
j_gene: TRBJ2-7
d_gene: .
CDR3aa: CASSLIFAGSEQYF
CDR3nt: TGTGCCAGCAGCCTGATTTTCGCAGGGTCAGAGCAGTACTTC

abundance: .
v_gene: TRBV18
j_gene: TRBJ2-1
d_gene: .
CDR3aa: CASSPPTGAHNEQFF
CDR3nt: TGTGCCAGCTCACCACCTACGGGCGCCCACAATGAGCAGTTCTTC

abundance: .
v_gene: TRBV4-1
j_gene: TRBJ1-1
d_gene: .
CDR3aa: CASSQEGGRNTEAFF
CDR3nt: TGCGCCAGCAGCCAAGAAGGGGGTAGGAACACTGAAGCTTTCTTT

abundance: .
v_gene: TRBV6-5
j_gene: TRBJ1-2
d_gene: .
CDR3aa: CASSQQGGHYGYTF
CDR3nt: TGTGCCAGCAGTCAACAGGGAGGGCACTATGGCTACACCTTC

abundance: .
v_gene: TRBV20-1
j_gene: TRBJ2-7
d_gene: .
CDR3aa: CSANVRGSEQYF
CDR3nt: TGCAGTGCGAACGTCCGGGGGTCCGAGCAGTACTTC

abundance: .
v_gene: TRBV5-1
j_gene: TRBJ1-1
d_gene: TRBD1
CDR3aa: CASSEDPGGRTEAFF
CDR3nt: TGCGCCAGCAGCGAAGATCCAGGGGGTCGGACTGAAGCTTTCTTT

abundance: .
v_gene: TRBV27
j_gene: TRBJ1-2
d_gene: .
CDR3aa: CAGSSGGNYGYTF
CDR3nt: TGTGCCGGCAGTTCGGGGGGCAACTATGGCTACACCTTC

abundance: .
v_gene: TRBV2
j_gene: TRBJ2-3
d_gene: .
CDR3aa: CASRRTVSTDTQYF
CDR3nt: TGTGCCAGCAGGCGGACGGTCAGCACAGATACGCAGTATTTT

abundance: .
v_gene: TRBV6-5
j_gene: TRBJ2-5
d_gene: .
CDR3aa: CASSYSIGGGGTQYF
CDR3nt: TGTGCCAGCAGTTACTCAATCGGGGGAGGTGGGACCCAGTACTTC

abundance: .
v_gene: TRBV6-1
j_gene: TRBJ2-5
d_gene: TRBD1
CDR3aa: CASSEWDREEETQYF
CDR3nt: TGTGCCAGCAGTGAATGGGACAGGGAGGAGGAGACCCAGTACTTC

abundance: .
v_gene: TRBV6-2/TRBV6-3
j_gene: TRBJ2-3
d_gene: TRBD2
CDR3aa: CASLRPSGGIGDTQYF
CDR3nt: TGTGCCAGCCTACGACCTAGCGGGGGTATAGGAGATACGCAGTATTTT

abundance: .
v_gene: TRBV12-3/TRBV12-4
j_gene: TRBJ1-1
d_gene: .
CDR3aa: CASREQENTEAFF
CDR3nt: TGTGCCAGCAGGGAACAGGAGAACACTGAAGCTTTCTTT

abundance: few
v_gene: TRBV5-1
j_gene: TRBJ2-7
d_gene: TRBD1
CDR3aa: CASSSGQGNHEQYF
CDR3nt: TGCGCCAGCAGTTCGGGACAGGGAAACCACGAGCAGTACTTC

abundance: .
v_gene: TRBV3-1
j_gene: TRBJ1-5
d_gene: .
CDR3aa: CASSQEGFGQPQHF
CDR3nt: TGTGCCAGCAGCCAAGAGGGGTTCGGTCAGCCCCAGCATTTT

abundance: many
v_gene: TRBV3-1
j_gene: TRBJ2-1
d_gene: .
CDR3aa: CASSQGNRDNEQFF
CDR3nt: TGTGCCAGCAGCCAGGGGAACCGGGACAATGAGCAGTTCTTC

abundance: many
v_gene: TRBV12-3/TRBV12-4
j_gene: TRBJ2-3
d_gene: TRBD2
CDR3aa: CASSLTSGGAIDTQYF
CDR3nt: TGTGCCAGCAGCCTAACTAGCGGGGGGGCCATAGATACGCAGTATTTT

abundance: .
v_gene: TRBV15
j_gene: TRBJ2-7
d_gene: TRBD2
CDR3aa: CATSSFPGGEQYF
CDR3nt: TGTGCCACCAGCAGTTTTCCGGGAGGCGAGCAGTACTTC

abundance: many
v_gene: TRBV27
j_gene: TRBJ2-7
d_gene: .
CDR3aa: CASSLSGASYEQYF
CDR3nt: TGCGCCAGCAGCTTGTCGGGGGCTTCCTACGAGCAGTACTTC

abundance: few
v_gene: TRBV7-2
j_gene: TRBJ1-2
d_gene: .
CDR3aa: CASSLGGTAGYGYTF
CDR3nt: TGTGCCAGCAGCTTGGGTGGGACCGCAGGCTATGGCTACACCTTC

abundance: .
v_gene: TRBV15
j_gene: TRBJ2-7
d_gene: TRBD2
CDR3aa: CATSMAGGASYEQYF
CDR3nt: TGTGCCACCAGCATGGCCGGGGGGGCATCTTACGAGCAGTACTTC

abundance: .
v_gene: TRBV4-1
j_gene: TRBJ2-5
d_gene: .
CDR3aa: CASSQWRKETQYF
CDR3nt: TGCGCCAGCAGCCAGTGGAGGAAAGAGACCCAGTACTTC

abundance: .
v_gene: TRBV7-2
j_gene: TRBJ2-5
d_gene: .
CDR3aa: CASSRLGETQYF
CDR3nt: TGTGCCAGCAGCCGGTTAGGGGAGACCCAGTACTTC

abundance: .
v_gene: TRBV6-6
j_gene: TRBJ1-1
d_gene: .
CDR3aa: CASSSRVGRMAEAFF
CDR3nt: TGTGCCAGCAGTTCCAGGGTTGGGAGAATGGCTGAAGCTTTCTTT

abundance: once
v_gene: TRBV7-8
j_gene: TRBJ2-7
d_gene: TRBD2
CDR3aa: CASSPVTGGYEQYF
CDR3nt: TGTGCCAGCAGCCCCGTGACGGGGGGGTACGAGCAGTACTTC

abundance: .
v_gene: TRBV7-9
j_gene: TRBJ2-5
d_gene: .
CDR3aa: CASSLDNFQETQYF
CDR3nt: TGTGCCAGCAGCTTAGACAACTTCCAAGAGACCCAGTACTTC

abundance: .
v_gene: TRBV4-3
j_gene: TRBJ2-5
d_gene: .
CDR3aa: CASSQGRGSQETQYF
CDR3nt: TGCGCCAGCAGCCAAGGAAGGGGGTCCCAAGAGACCCAGTACTTC

abundance: once
v_gene: TRBV27
j_gene: TRBJ2-5
d_gene: TRBD2
CDR3aa: CASLPLAGGDNEQYF
CDR3nt: TGTGCCAGCCTCCCTCTAGCGGGGGGCGACAATGAGCAGTACTTC

abundance: .
v_gene: TRBV15
j_gene: TRBJ1-2
d_gene: TRBD1
CDR3aa: CATSRPQGVNGYTF
CDR3nt: TGTGCCACCAGCAGACCCCAGGGGGTAAATGGCTACACCTTC

abundance: .
v_gene: TRBV28
j_gene: TRBJ2-5
d_gene: TRBD2
CDR3aa: CASSLSSGSGGGSETQYF
CDR3nt: TGTGCCAGCAGTTTATCCTCAGGGTCCGGGGGAGGGTCGGAGACCCAGTACTTC

abundance: .
v_gene: TRBV11-2
j_gene: TRBJ2-1
d_gene: TRBD2
CDR3aa: CASSSGRGDYKEQFF
CDR3nt: TGTGCCAGCAGTTCCGGTCGGGGGGACTACAAGGAGCAGTTCTTC

abundance: .
v_gene: TRBV30
j_gene: TRBJ1-2
d_gene: .
CDR3aa: CAWNPGAVSYGYTF
CDR3nt: TGTGCCTGGAATCCGGGGGCAGTCTCCTATGGCTACACCTTC

abundance: .
v_gene: TRBV20-1
j_gene: TRBJ1-5
d_gene: .
CDR3aa: CSASRGGWGLSNQPQHF
CDR3nt: TGCAGTGCCTCCAGGGGAGGATGGGGTCTTAGCAATCAGCCCCAGCATTTT

abundance: many
v_gene: TRBV28
j_gene: TRBJ1-4
d_gene: TRBD1
CDR3aa: CASSSSDRAVEKLFF
CDR3nt: TGTGCCAGCAGTTCCTCCGACAGGGCCGTTGAAAAACTGTTTTTT

abundance: few
v_gene: TRBV12-3/TRBV12-4
j_gene: TRBJ1-5
d_gene: .
CDR3aa: CASSFTDDQPQHF
CDR3nt: TGTGCCAGCAGTTTTACTGACGATCAGCCCCAGCATTTT

abundance: .
v_gene: TRBV2
j_gene: TRBJ2-2
d_gene: .
CDR3aa: CASTGRYTNTGELFF
CDR3nt: TGTGCCAGCACCGGACGGTACACGAACACCGGGGAGCTGTTTTTT

abundance: .
v_gene: TRBV29-1
j_gene: TRBJ2-3
d_gene: .
CDR3aa: CSVEKGIGTDTQYF
CDR3nt: TGCAGCGTTGAGAAGGGGATCGGTACAGATACGCAGTATTTT

abundance: few
v_gene: TRBV7-2
j_gene: TRBJ2-7
d_gene: TRBD2
CDR3aa: CASSLSGGTPYEQYF
CDR3nt: TGTGCCAGCAGTCTAAGCGGGGGCACCCCCTACGAGCAGTACTTC

abundance: many
v_gene: TRBV7-2
j_gene: TRBJ2-7
d_gene: TRBD1
CDR3aa: CASSSTGGYEQYF
CDR3nt: TGTGCCAGCAGCTCCACAGGGGGCTACGAGCAGTACTTC

abundance: .
v_gene: TRBV3-1
j_gene: TRBJ1-2
d_gene: .
CDR3aa: CASSLKDGASGYTF
CDR3nt: TGTGCCAGCAGCCTGAAAGACGGCGCGTCCGGCTACACCTTC

abundance: .
v_gene: TRBV30
j_gene: TRBJ1-6
d_gene: .
CDR3aa: CAWSDPGGDSPLHF
CDR3nt: TGTGCCTGGAGTGATCCGGGCGGTGATTCACCCCTCCACTTT

abundance: .
v_gene: TRBV11-2
j_gene: TRBJ2-5
d_gene: TRBD1
CDR3aa: CASSPASDRPLETQYF
CDR3nt: TGTGCCAGCAGCCCCGCCTCGGACAGGCCTCTTGAGACCCAGTACTTC

abundance: .
v_gene: TRBV11-3
j_gene: TRBJ1-1
d_gene: .
CDR3aa: CASSLAAGAEAFF
CDR3nt: TGTGCCAGCAGCTTAGCAGCCGGTGCTGAAGCTTTCTTT

abundance: once
v_gene: TRBV5-6
j_gene: TRBJ1-4
d_gene: TRBD1
CDR3aa: CASSFGTASGGMFF
CDR3nt: TGTGCCAGCAGCTTCGGGACAGCATCAGGAGGGATGTTTTTT

abundance: few
v_gene: TRBV6-5
j_gene: TRBJ2-6
d_gene: .
CDR3aa: CASSYEVSSGANVLTF
CDR3nt: TGTGCCAGCAGTTACGAGGTTAGCTCTGGGGCCAACGTCCTGACTTTC

abundance: .
v_gene: TRBV20-1
j_gene: TRBJ2-5
d_gene: .
CDR3aa: CLNRVPQETQYF
CDR3nt: TGCCTGAACCGGGTCCCTCAGGAGACCCAGTACTTC

abundance: few
v_gene: TRBV2
j_gene: TRBJ2-4
d_gene: .
CDR3aa: CASKTANIQYF
CDR3nt: TGTGCCAGCAAGACAGCAAACATTCAGTACTTC